This entry describes one T cell receptor (beta chain). The data stem from a study of T cells expressing NK-cell markers. As for the study in general: The study sequenced eight donors, seven HCMV-seropositive and one seronegative.

TCRdb reworked the 5' RACE reads into one entry per CDR3 protein, no DNA. This repertoire includes 200,000 to 300,000 distinct CDR3 sequences. Germline V gene lookup returns CDR1 SGHVS and CDR2 FQNEAQ. The CDR3 sequence is 14 residues long. Sequencing input: blood T cells: a sorted CD56 or NKG2C T cell subset, CD4+ or CD8+ T cells, or bulk PBMC T cells (not recorded which). The V call is TRBV7-8, the J call TRBJ2-2; TCRdb's D call of TRBD1 is untestable without DNA. The TCR comes from a man aged 18 to 30 in good health. CDR3: CASSLDWGTGELFF.